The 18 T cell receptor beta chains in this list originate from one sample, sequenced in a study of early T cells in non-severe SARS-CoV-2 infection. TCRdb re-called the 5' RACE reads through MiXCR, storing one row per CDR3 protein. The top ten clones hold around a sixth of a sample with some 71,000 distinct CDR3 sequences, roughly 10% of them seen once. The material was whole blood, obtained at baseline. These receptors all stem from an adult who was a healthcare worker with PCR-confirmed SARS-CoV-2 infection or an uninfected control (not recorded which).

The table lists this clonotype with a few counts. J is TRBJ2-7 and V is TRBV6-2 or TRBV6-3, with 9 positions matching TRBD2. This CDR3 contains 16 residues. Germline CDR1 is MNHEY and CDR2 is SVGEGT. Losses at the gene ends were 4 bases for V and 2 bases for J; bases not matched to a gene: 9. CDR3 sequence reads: CASSSYGKREAYEQYF. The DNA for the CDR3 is TGTGCCAGCAGTTCCTACGGGAAGCGGGAGGCCTACGAGCAGTACTTC.

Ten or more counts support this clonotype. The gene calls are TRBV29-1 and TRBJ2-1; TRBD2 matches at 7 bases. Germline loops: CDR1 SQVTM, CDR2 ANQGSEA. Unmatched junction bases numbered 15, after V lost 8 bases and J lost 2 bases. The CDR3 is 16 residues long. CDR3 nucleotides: TGCAGCACCGATGGGGGGGAGCGGGGACCCTACAATGAGCAGTTCTTC. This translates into CSTDGGERGPYNEQFF.

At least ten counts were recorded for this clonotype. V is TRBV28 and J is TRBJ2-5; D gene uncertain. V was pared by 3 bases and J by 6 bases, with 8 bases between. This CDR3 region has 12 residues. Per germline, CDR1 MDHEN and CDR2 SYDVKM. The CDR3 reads CASSFPRQTQYF. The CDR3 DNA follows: TGTGCCAGCAGTTTTCCCCGGCAGACCCAGTACTTC. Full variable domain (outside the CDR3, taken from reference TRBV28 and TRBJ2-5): DVKVTQSSRYLVKRTGEKVFLECVQDMDHENMFWYRQDPGLGLRLIYFSYDVKMKEKGDIPEGYSVSREKKERFSLILESASTNQTSMYLCASSFPRQTQYFGPGTRLLVL.

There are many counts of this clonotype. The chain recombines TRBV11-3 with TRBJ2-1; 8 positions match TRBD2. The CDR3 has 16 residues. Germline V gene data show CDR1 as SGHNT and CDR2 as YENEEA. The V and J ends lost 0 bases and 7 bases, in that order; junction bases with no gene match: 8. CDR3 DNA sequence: TGTGCCAGCAGCTTAGACCAGAGCGGGGGATTAAATGAGCAGTTCTTC. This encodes CASSLDQSGGLNEQFF.

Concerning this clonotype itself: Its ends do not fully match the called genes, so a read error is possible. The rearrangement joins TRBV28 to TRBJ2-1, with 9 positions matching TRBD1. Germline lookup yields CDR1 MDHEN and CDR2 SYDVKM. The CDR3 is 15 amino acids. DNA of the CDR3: TGCGCCAGCCTACAGGGGGCTGAGACCTACAATGAGCAGTTCTTC. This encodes CASLQGAETYNEQFF.

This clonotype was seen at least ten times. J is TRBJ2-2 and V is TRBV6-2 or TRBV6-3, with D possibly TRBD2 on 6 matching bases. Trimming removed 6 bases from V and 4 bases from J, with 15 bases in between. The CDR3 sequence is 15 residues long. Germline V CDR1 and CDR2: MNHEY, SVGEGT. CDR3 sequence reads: CASSPTSPITGELFF. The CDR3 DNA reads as TGTGCCAGCAGCCCTACTAGCCCGATCACCGGGGAGCTGTTTTTT.

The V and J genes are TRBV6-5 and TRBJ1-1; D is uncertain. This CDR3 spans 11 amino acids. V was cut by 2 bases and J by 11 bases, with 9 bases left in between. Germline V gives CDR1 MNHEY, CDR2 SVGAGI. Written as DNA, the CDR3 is TGTGCCAGCAGTTACATGGGTGTGGCTTTCTTT. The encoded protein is CASSYMGVAFF.

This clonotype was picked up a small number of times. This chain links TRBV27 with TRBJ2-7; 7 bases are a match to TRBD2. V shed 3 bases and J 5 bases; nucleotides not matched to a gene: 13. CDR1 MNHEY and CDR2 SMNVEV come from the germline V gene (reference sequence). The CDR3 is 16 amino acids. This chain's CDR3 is CASSFISGEGVHEQYF. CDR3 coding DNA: TGTGCCAGCAGTTTTATATCCGGGGAGGGAGTGCACGAGCAGTACTTC.

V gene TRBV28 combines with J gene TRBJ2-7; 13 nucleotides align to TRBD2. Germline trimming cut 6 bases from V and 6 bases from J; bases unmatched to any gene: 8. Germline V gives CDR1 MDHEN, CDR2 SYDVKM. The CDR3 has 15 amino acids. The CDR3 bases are TGTGCCAGCAGGGTCTGGACTAGCGGGAGTTCCGAGCAGTACTTC. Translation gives CASRVWTSGSSEQYF.

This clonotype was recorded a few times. The DNA of the CDR3 is TGTGCCAGCAAAAGGACCTCCTACAATGAGCAGTTCTTC. Translating gives CASKRTSYNEQFF. The chain carries TRBV5-6 and TRBJ2-1, with D unresolved. The CDR3 has 13 amino acids. Looked up from germline, CDR1 is SGHDT and CDR2 is YYEEEE. Trimming left V 6 bases short and J 0 bases short, with 7 bases between.

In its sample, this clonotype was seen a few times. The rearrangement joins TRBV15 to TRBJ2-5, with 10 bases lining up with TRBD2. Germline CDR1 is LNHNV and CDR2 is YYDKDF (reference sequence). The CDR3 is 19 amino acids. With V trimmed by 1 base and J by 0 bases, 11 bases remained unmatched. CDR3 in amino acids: CATSRAAASGSPNQETQYF. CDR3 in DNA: TGTGCCACCAGCAGAGCGGCGGCTAGCGGGAGCCCCAACCAAGAGACCCAGTACTTC.

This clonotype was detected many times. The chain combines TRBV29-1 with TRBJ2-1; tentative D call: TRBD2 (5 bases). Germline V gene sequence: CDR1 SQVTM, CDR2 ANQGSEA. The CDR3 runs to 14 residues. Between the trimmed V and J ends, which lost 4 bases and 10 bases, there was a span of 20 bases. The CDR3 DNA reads TGCAGCGTTGGCTGGGGAGTGGCCCGGTCGGAGCAGTTCTTC. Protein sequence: CSVGWGVARSEQFF.

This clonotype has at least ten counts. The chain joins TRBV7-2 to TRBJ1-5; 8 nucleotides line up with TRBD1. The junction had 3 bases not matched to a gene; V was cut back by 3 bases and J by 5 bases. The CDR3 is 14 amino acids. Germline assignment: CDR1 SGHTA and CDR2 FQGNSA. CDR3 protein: CASSFGQGDQPQHF. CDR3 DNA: TGTGCCAGCAGCTTCGGACAGGGCGATCAGCCCCAGCATTTT.

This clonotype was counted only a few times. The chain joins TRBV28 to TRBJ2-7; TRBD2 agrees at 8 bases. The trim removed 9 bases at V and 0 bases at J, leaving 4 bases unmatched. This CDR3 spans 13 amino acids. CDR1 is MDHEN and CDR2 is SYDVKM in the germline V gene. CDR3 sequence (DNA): TGTGCCAGTATAGCGGGGAGCTCCTACGAGCAGTACTTC. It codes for CASIAGSSYEQYF.

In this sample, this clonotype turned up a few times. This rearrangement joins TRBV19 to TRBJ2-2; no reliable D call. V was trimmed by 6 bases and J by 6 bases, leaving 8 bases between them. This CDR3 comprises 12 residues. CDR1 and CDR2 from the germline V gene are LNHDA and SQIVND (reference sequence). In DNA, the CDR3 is TGTGCCAGTAGGGAGTGGGCCGGGGAGCTGTTTTTT. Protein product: CASREWAGELFF.

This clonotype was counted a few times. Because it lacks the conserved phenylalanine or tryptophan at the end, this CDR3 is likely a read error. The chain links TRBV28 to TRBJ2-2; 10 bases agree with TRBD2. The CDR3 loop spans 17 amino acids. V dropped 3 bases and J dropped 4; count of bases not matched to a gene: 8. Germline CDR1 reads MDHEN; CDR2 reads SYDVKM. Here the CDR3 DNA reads TGTGCCAGCAGTTTCCAAGCGGGAGGGCCGGGCACCGGGGAGCTGTTTGTT. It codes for CASSFQAGGPGTGELFV.

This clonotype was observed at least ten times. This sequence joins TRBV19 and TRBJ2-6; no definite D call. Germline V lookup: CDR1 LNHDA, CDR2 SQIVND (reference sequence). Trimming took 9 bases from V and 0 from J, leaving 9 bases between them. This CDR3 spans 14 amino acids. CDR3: CASSVSSGANVLTF. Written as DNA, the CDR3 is TGTGCCAGCAGCGTTAGCTCTGGGGCCAACGTCCTGACTTTC.

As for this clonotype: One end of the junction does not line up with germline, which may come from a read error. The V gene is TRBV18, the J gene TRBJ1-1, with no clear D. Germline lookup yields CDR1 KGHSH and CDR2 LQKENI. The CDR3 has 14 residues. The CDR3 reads CASSRDGANTEVFF. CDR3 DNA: TGTGCCAGCTCCCGAGATGGAGCGAACACTGAAGTTTTCTTT.